One sample yielded the 5 T cell receptor beta chains listed below, sequenced in a study of T cell clonotyping in hematopoietic cell transplantation. This table comes from immunoSEQ multiplex PCR, and its TCRdb copy is limited to in-frame clones, with some not included. The sample lists roughly 7,000 clones; about 91% were seen once. Sequenced material: PBMCs, taken 100 days after allogeneic stem cell transplant. The receptors here all came from a male patient younger than 35 who had an allogeneic stem cell transplant from a related donor, so the T cells may come from the graft donor. Some clones in this sample may be carry-over from other donors' samples.

This rearrangement joins TRBV28 to TRBJ2-2; 11 nucleotides align to TRBD2. This CDR3 contains 20 residues. V trimming: 6 bases; J trimming: 2 bases; junction bases outside the gene matches: 17. Germline-derived CDR1 and CDR2 are MDHEN and SYDVKM. CDR3 nucleotides: TGTGCCAGCAGCGACCCACCGGGAGCTAGCGGGGGGCCAAACACCGGGGAGCTGTTTTTT. Its protein product is CASSDPPGASGGPNTGELFF. The full variable domain, in which reference TRBV28 and TRBJ2-2 provide the parts outside the CDR3, is DVKVTQSSRYLVKRTGEKVFLECVQDMDHENMFWYRQDPGLGLRLIYFSYDVKMKEKGDIPEGYSVSREKKERFSLILESASTNQTSMYLCASSDPPGASGGPNTGELFFGEGSRLTVL.

In nucleotides, the CDR3 is TGCGCCAGCAGCTTGATGGACTCAGAGACCCAGTACTTC. This codes for CASSLMDSETQYF. The genes are TRBV5-1 and TRBJ2-5, with D possibly TRBD2 on 5 matching bases. Germline assignment: CDR1 SGHRS and CDR2 YFSETQ. V shed 1 base and J shed 4 bases, with 8 bases lying between them. This CDR3 is built from 13 residues.

The chain carries TRBV30 and TRBJ1-4; D is perhaps TRBD1 (5 bases). CDR3 size: 13 residues. The V gene lost 4 bases and the J gene lost 7 bases, with 13 bases spanning the gap. Germline values: CDR1 GTSNPN, CDR2 SVGIG (reference sequence). The CDR3 spells CAWTKGTVEKLFF. CDR3 nucleotide sequence: TGTGCCTGGACGAAGGGGACGGTTGAAAAACTGTTTTTT.

The chain is built from TRBV30 and TRBJ1-5; unclear D gene. CDR1 and CDR2 (germline): GTSNPN, SVGIG (reference sequence). Trimming took 0 bases from V and 5 from J, leaving 8 bases between them. The CDR3 is 13 amino acids. The CDR3, as DNA: TGTGCCTGGAGTGTTTTGGGATATCAGCCCCAGCATTTT. It encodes CAWSVLGYQPQHF.

The genes are TRBV2 and TRBJ2-2; D tentatively fits TRBD1 or TRBD2 (5 bases each). CDR1 and CDR2 (germline): SNHLY, FYNNEI. The CDR3 totals 15 residues. Trimming took 8 bases from V and 0 from J, leaving 13 bases between them. The DNA of the CDR3 is TGTGCCAGCCGGCCAGGGACCACGAACACCGGGGAGCTGTTTTTT. It encodes CASRPGTTNTGELFF.